This record looks at one TCR beta chain sequence and its context. What it recognizes is unknown. This sample was taken from a study of OX40 agonist ivuxolimab in advanced cancers. As for the study in general: It was permissible to have had prior anti-PD-1, anti-PD-L1 or anti-CTLA-4 therapy, and less than 45% had some.

On cycle 4 day 1 and cycle 7 day 1, as well as at baseline, blood was sampled. Measured with immunoSEQ multiplex PCR; TCRdb has only the in-frame clones, and not every one. The sample gives about 12,000 clones, approximately 70% of which show up once; 10% to 15% is in the top ten. CDR1 and CDR2 from the germline V gene are SEHNR and FQNEAQ (reference sequence). Trimming shortened V by 4 bases and J by 4 bases, and 8 bases separated the two germline ends. The CDR3 length is 12 residues. Overall study results and limits: Clonal expansion among partial responders at 0.1-3.0 mg/kg ranked near the lowest.

J is TRBJ2-7 and V is TRBV7-9, with D perhaps matching TRBD1 or TRBD2 (5 bases each). Sequenced here: CD4+ or CD8+ T cells sorted from blood, sampled in a trial of the OX40 agonist ivuxolimab. This TCR was sampled from an adult with an advanced solid tumor such as melanoma, head and neck, liver or kidney cancer. The CDR3 sequence: CASSSGTYEQYF. CDR3 nucleotide sequence: TGTGCCAGCAGCTCCGGGACGTACGAGCAGTACTTC.